The next 25 T cell receptor beta chains were all read from a single sample in a study of OX40 agonist ivuxolimab in advanced cancers. Here immunoSEQ multiplex PCR was the method, and the copy in TCRdb shows in-frame clones only, minus some. Among approximately 20,000 clones listed, 75% to 85% were seen once. Sample: CD4+ or CD8+ T cells sorted from blood, taken in a trial of the OX40 agonist ivuxolimab. These receptors were collected from an adult with an advanced solid tumor such as melanoma, head and neck, liver or kidney cancer.

This chain joins TRBV29-1 and TRBJ2-5; the D gene could be TRBD1 or TRBD2 (6 bases each). Per the germline V gene, CDR1 is SQVTM and CDR2 is ANQGSEA. V lost 7 bases and J lost 3, with 12 bases in between. The CDR3 runs 12 residues. The DNA of the CDR3 is TGCAGCGCAGGGGACTCTAAAGAGACCCAGTACTTC. The encoded protein is CSAGDSKETQYF.

A single count supports this clone. The chain combines TRBV6-4 with TRBJ1-1; a possible D gene is TRBD1 (5 bases). Germline V gene sequence: CDR1 MRHNA, CDR2 SNTAGT. Trimming took off 3 bases at V and 1 base at J, with 15 bases between the two ends. This CDR3 comprises 16 residues. The CDR3 DNA is TGTGCCAGCAGTGATTTTTGGTTCAGGGCGAACACTGAAGCTTTCTTT. This translates into CASSDFWFRANTEAFF.

The rearrangement joins TRBV7-9 to TRBJ2-3, with unresolved D. The CDR3 length is 14 residues. V was clipped by 3 bases and J by 2 bases, with 9 bases between them. Germline V gene lookup returns CDR1 SEHNR and CDR2 FQNEAQ (reference sequence). The CDR3 here is CASSLSLSTDTQYF. As DNA, the CDR3 is TGTGCCAGCAGCTTGTCCTTATCCACAGATACGCAGTATTTT.

J is TRBJ1-4 and V is TRBV7-9; TRBD1 matches 7 bases. Germline V gives CDR1 SEHNR, CDR2 FQNEAQ (reference sequence). This CDR3 region has 15 residues. V lost 5 bases and J lost 7; bases outside the gene matches: 10. CDR3 protein: CASSPIQGQGEKLFF. In nucleotides, the CDR3 is TGTGCCAGCAGCCCTATACAGGGGCAGGGTGAAAAACTGTTTTTT.

The chain is built from TRBV4-1 and TRBJ2-7; TRBD2 matches 10 bases. Per the germline V gene, CDR1 is MGHRA and CDR2 is YSYEKL. This CDR3 spans 18 amino acids. V was clipped by 0 bases and J by 0 bases; unmatched bases: 8. CDR3 loop: CASSQESPSGGLSYEQYF. CDR3 bases: TGCGCCAGCAGCCAAGAGTCCCCTAGCGGGGGCCTCTCCTACGAGCAGTACTTC.

CDR3 nucleotide sequence: TGCAGCGTCCGGAAACAAGCTTTCTTT. Translating it yields CSVRKQAFF. This chain uses TRBV29-1 with TRBJ1-1; unclear D gene. Trimming left V 6 bases short and J 9 bases short, with 8 bases between. CDR1 is SQVTM, CDR2 ANQGSEA, per germline. CDR3 size: 9 residues.

This clone was observed once. V and J are TRBV7-6 and TRBJ2-7; 7 nucleotides line up with TRBD1. Germline CDR1 SGHVS, CDR2 FNYEAQ. Losses at the gene ends were 1 base for V and 4 bases for J; bases not matched to a gene: 4. This CDR3 is built from 14 residues. CDR3: CASSLGQGEYEQYF. For the CDR3, the DNA is TGTGCCAGCAGCTTAGGACAGGGAGAGTACGAGCAGTACTTC.

This rearrangement joins TRBV27 to TRBJ2-1; D gene ambiguous. CDR3 length: 13 residues. The ends were cut back, 5 bases at V and 10 bases at J, with 15 bases in the middle. The germline gives CDR1 MNHEY, CDR2 SMNVEV (reference sequence). The CDR3 region is CASSTEPLGEQFF. In DNA form, the CDR3 reads TGTGCCAGCAGTACAGAACCTCTAGGGGAGCAGTTCTTC.

This chain connects TRBV30 to TRBJ2-4; 7 nucleotides agree with TRBD2. The germline V gene has CDR1 GTSNPN and CDR2 SVGIG (reference sequence). Trimming removed 1 base from V and 3 bases from J; junction bases left unmatched: 6. This CDR3 comprises 15 residues. CDR3 region: CAWSGIPSGKNIQYF. Here the CDR3 DNA reads TGTGCCTGGAGTGGGATTCCTAGCGGCAAAAACATTCAGTACTTC. The variable domain in full, completed from reference TRBV30 and TRBJ2-4, reads SQTIHQWPATLVQPVGSPLSLECTVEGTSNPNLYWYRQAAGRGLQLLFYSVGIGQISSEVPQNLSASRPQDRQFILSSKKLLLSDSGFYLCAWSGIPSGKNIQYFGAGTRLSVL.

This clone was observed a handful of times. This chain uses TRBV19 with TRBJ1-1; D gene ambiguous. The CDR3 has 15 residues. From germline, CDR1 is LNHDA and CDR2 SQIVND (reference sequence). V lost 9 bases to trimming and J lost 5 bases, with 22 bases between them. CDR3 nucleotides: TGTGCCAGCAGACCCTGGGATGGAGAGGGAACTGAAGCTTTCTTT. This translates into CASRPWDGEGTEAFF.

The chain carries TRBV7-6 and TRBJ2-7, with D uncertain. The V gene lost 2 bases and the J gene lost 0 bases, with 5 bases spanning the gap. The germline V gene encodes CDR1 SGHVS and CDR2 FNYEAQ. The CDR3 sequence is 13 residues long. CDR3: CASSLHSSYEQYF. CDR3 DNA: TGTGCCAGCAGCTTACATAGCTCCTACGAGCAGTACTTC.

This clone showed up just a few times. This chain joins TRBV10-3 and TRBJ1-2, with D hard to call. Trimming stripped 0 bases from V and 8 bases from J, with 13 bases between. The CDR3 totals 14 residues. Germline loops: CDR1 ENHRY, CDR2 SYGVKD. In DNA form, the CDR3 reads TGTGCCATCAGTGAGTCGCTGAGGGTTGACGGCTACACCTTC. Its translation is CAISESLRVDGYTF.

The chain has TRBV11-2 and TRBJ2-7; 8 nucleotides match TRBD2. The V gene's germline CDR1 is SGHAT and CDR2 FQNNGV. V lost 7 bases to trimming and J lost 0 bases; unmatched junction nucleotides: 8. This CDR3 has 15 residues. The CDR3: CASTQSGGGSYEQYF. The CDR3 coding sequence is TGTGCCAGCACCCAGTCGGGGGGGGGCTCCTACGAGCAGTACTTC.

This clone showed up just a few times. The chain couples TRBV7-9 to TRBJ2-7; maybe TRBD2 (6 bases). V was trimmed by 2 bases and J by 7 bases, leaving 12 bases between them. The CDR3 runs 13 residues. CDR1 and CDR2 from the germline V gene are SEHNR and FQNEAQ (reference sequence). The CDR3 nucleotides are TGTGCCAGCAGCTTACGGGACTTAGGAGAGCAGTACTTC. Protein sequence: CASSLRDLGEQYF.

The rearrangement links TRBV14 to TRBJ2-7; D is unresolved. Trimming removed 1 base at V and 4 bases at J, with 14 bases between. This CDR3 has 15 amino acids. Germline CDR1 is SGHDN and CDR2 is FVKESK. The chain's CDR3 is CASSQGPVGRYEQYF. The CDR3, as DNA: TGTGCCAGCAGCCAAGGGCCAGTGGGTAGGTACGAGCAGTACTTC.

Points on this clone: This likely reflects a read error, since a far larger clone is one base away. This sequence joins TRBV1 and TRBJ1-1; TRBD1 is the table's D call, not checked against the DNA. TRBV1 is marked as a pseudogene. CDR3 length: 17 residues. CDR3 residues: CTSSQESNEGANTEAFF. The CDR3 coding sequence is TGCACCAGCAGCCAAGAGTCGAATGAGGGGGCGAACACTGAAGCTTTCTTT.

This chain connects TRBV5-5 to TRBJ1-1; D is possibly TRBD1 (6 bases). Germline V gene sequence: CDR1 SGHKS, CDR2 YYEKEE (reference sequence). Trimming left V 4 bases short and J 4 bases short, with 8 bases between. The CDR3 length is 12 residues. In DNA form, the CDR3 reads TGTGCCAGCAGCCCAGGGGTCACTGAAGCTTTCTTT. Translated, it gives CASSPGVTEAFF. Using reference TRBV5-5 and TRBJ1-1 for the parts outside the CDR3, the full variable domain is DAGVTQSPTHLIKTRGQQVTLRCSPISGHKSVSWYQQVLGQGPQFIFQYYEKEERGRGNFPDRFSARQFPNYSSELNVNALLLGDSALYLCASSPGVTEAFFGQGTRLTVV.

The chain links TRBV2 to TRBJ1-5; D gene ambiguous. The CDR3 runs to 12 residues. V was trimmed by 6 bases and J by 7 bases, leaving 10 bases between them. Germline CDR1 and CDR2: SNHLY and FYNNEI. The DNA for the CDR3 is TGTGCCAGCAGCCTCCGGACGCAGCCCCAGCATTTT. Its translation: CASSLRTQPQHF.

J is TRBJ1-3 and V is TRBV28; D ambiguous. This CDR3 has 15 amino acids. The germline CDR1 and CDR2 sequences are MDHEN and SYDVKM. Trimming took 6 bases from V and 0 from J, leaving 12 bases between them. The CDR3 DNA sequence: TGTGCCAGCAGGTGGGAGGGAAACTCTGGAAACACCATATATTTT. Translated, it gives CASRWEGNSGNTIYF.

The rearrangement links TRBV5-5 to TRBJ2-1; D is ambiguous. Trimming left V 0 bases short and J 0 bases short, with 10 bases between. CDR3 length: 16 amino acids. Germline V gives CDR1 SGHKS, CDR2 YYEKEE (reference sequence). The CDR3 is CASSLVVTYSYNEQFF. Here the CDR3 DNA reads TGTGCCAGCAGCTTGGTAGTGACCTACTCCTACAATGAGCAGTTCTTC.

The rearrangement links TRBV27 to TRBJ2-7, with TRBD1 as a possible D gene (6 bases). This CDR3 comprises 13 residues. Trimming removed 3 bases from V and 3 bases from J, with 9 bases in between. From germline, CDR1 is MNHEY and CDR2 SMNVEV (reference sequence). CDR3 loop: CASSFGQYYEQYF. CDR3 coding DNA: TGTGCCAGCAGTTTTGGACAGTACTACGAGCAGTACTTC.

The rearrangement joins TRBV6-5 to TRBJ2-7, with D perhaps assigned TRBD1 or TRBD2 (5 bases each). The V end lost 10 bases, the J end lost 1 base, and 14 bases lay between the germline ends. Germline V gives CDR1 MNHEY, CDR2 SVGAGI. CDR3 size: 13 residues. The CDR3 is CATRRDGSYEQYF. The CDR3 DNA is TGTGCCACCAGACGGGACGGATCCTACGAGCAGTACTTC.

The rearrangement links TRBV6-6 to TRBJ1-5, with D hard to call. This CDR3 contains 11 residues. Germline assignment: CDR1 MNHNY and CDR2 SVGAGI (reference sequence). V dropped 5 bases and J dropped 6 bases, with 5 bases sitting between them. CDR3 coding DNA: TGTGCCAGCAGTATTGGTCAGCCCCAGCATTTT. It codes for CASSIGQPQHF.

V is TRBV28 and J is TRBJ1-2, with D possibly matching TRBD1 (6 bases). V gave up 4 bases and J gave up 5 bases, with 14 bases separating them. The CDR3 length is 14 residues. The germline V gene encodes CDR1 MDHEN and CDR2 SYDVKM. CDR3 sequence reads: CASSSRVGAYGYTF. The CDR3 coding sequence is TGTGCCAGCAGTTCAAGGGTGGGGGCATATGGCTACACCTTC.

There are a few counts of this clone. The chain links TRBV28 to TRBJ2-5, with D hard to call. The CDR3 covers 16 residues. The V end was cut by 4 bases, the J end by 3 bases, with 18 bases between. Germline V CDR1 and CDR2: MDHEN, SYDVKM. DNA of the CDR3: TGTGCCAGCAGTTCTATAGAGAACCTACCCGAAGAGACCCAGTACTTC. Protein product: CASSSIENLPEETQYF.